This TCR beta chain was found in a study of cytomegalovirus exposure and HLA in healthy donors. Study-wide results and limits: Among the CMV-associated chains, three were confirmed in vitro as specific for CMV antigens.

Germline CDR1 LNHDA, CDR2 SQIVND (reference sequence). V lost 3 bases and J lost 2, with 10 bases in between. This CDR3 region has 15 residues. Concerning this clone itself: The antigen remains undetermined.

Using immunoSEQ multiplex PCR, the repertoire was profiled, and TCRdb retains in-frame clones only, with some absent. The table has 43,000 or so clones, roughly 90% seen once. The rearrangement uses TRBV19 and TRBJ2-2; perhaps TRBD2 as D (5 bases). The TCR was taken from a man aged 18 to 30 in good health and CMV-seronegative. Sequencing was done on a sample of PBMCs. This chain's CDR3 is CASSMRRANTGELFF. Written as DNA, the CDR3 is TGTGCCAGTAGTATGAGGCGGGCTAACACCGGGGAGCTGTTTTTT.